This T cell receptor (beta chain) was sequenced in a study of blood T cell repertoires in COVID-19. Method: immunoSEQ multiplex PCR; TCRdb's copy keeps in-frame clones and lacks some. The data hold around 99,000 clones, with around 82% observed a single time. This sequence was found in a woman in her forties or fifties with acute or convalescent COVID-19. Material for sequencing was peripheral blood.

CDR3: CASSYTGAYEQYF. Here the CDR3 DNA reads TGCGCCAGCAGCTATACAGGGGCCTACGAGCAGTACTTC. The V gene is TRBV5-1, the J gene TRBJ2-7, with 7 bases fitting TRBD1. The CDR3 covers 13 residues. CDR1 and CDR2 from the germline V gene are SGHRS and YFSETQ. The V segment lost 3 bases and the J segment 2 bases; nucleotides outside the gene matches: 2.